The 27 T cell receptor beta chains below all came from one sample that was sequenced in a study of beta chain features in type 1 diabetes. TCRB transcripts that were expressed got sequenced, as all of the isolated RNA had been reverse transcribed. Generated by immunoSEQ multiplex PCR, the TCRdb table keeps only in-frame clones and is missing some. The sample has about 230,000 clones, 9.6% seen once. Specimen: naive CD4+ T cells from blood. The source of these receptors is a woman between 18 and 29 years old in good health.

This clone was picked up a small number of times. The rearrangement uses TRBV29-1 and TRBJ1-1; no definite D call. The length of the CDR3 is 14 residues. The germline V gene has CDR1 SQVTM and CDR2 ANQGSEA. The V end was cut by 1 base, the J end by 0 bases, with 9 bases between. The DNA for the CDR3 is TGCAGCGTTGAAGGGGCCGCCTTGAACACTGAAGCTTTCTTT. It is translated as CSVEGAALNTEAFF.

The rearrangement uses TRBV19 and TRBJ1-2; 7 positions agree with TRBD1. V shed 4 bases, J shed 6 bases, and the junction held 11 bases outside the gene matches. This CDR3 is built from 15 residues. CDR1 LNHDA and CDR2 SQIVND come from the germline V gene (reference sequence). The CDR3 spells CASSTGTDLKDGYTF. The DNA for the CDR3 is TGTGCCAGTAGTACCGGGACAGATCTAAAAGATGGCTACACCTTC.

This rearrangement joins TRBV30 to TRBJ2-3; 7 positions match TRBD1. CDR1 is GTSNPN and CDR2 is SVGIG in the germline V gene (reference sequence). This CDR3 region has 14 residues. V trimming: 4 bases; J trimming: 2 bases; junction bases outside the gene matches: 6. The chain's CDR3 is CAWKYRGATDTQYF. The CDR3 DNA is TGTGCCTGGAAATACAGGGGAGCCACAGATACGCAGTATTTT.

This sequence joins TRBV25-1 and TRBJ1-4; perhaps TRBD1 as D (5 bases). The germline gives CDR1 MGHDK, CDR2 SYGVNS. Trimming removed 5 bases from V and 8 bases from J, with 12 bases in between. The CDR3 extends over 13 amino acids. CDR3 sequence: CASSRFGGEKLFF. In DNA, the CDR3 is TGTGCCAGCAGTCGGTTTGGGGGGGAAAAACTGTTTTTT.

The chain links TRBV9 to TRBJ1-3, with TRBD1 as a possible D gene (6 bases). Germline CDR1 reads SGDLS; CDR2 reads YYNGEE. The CDR3 is 18 amino acids. The V gene lost 0 bases and the J gene lost 0 bases, with 16 bases spanning the gap. The CDR3 nucleotides are TGTGCCAGCAGCGTAGCTTTTGGGGACAACGTCTCTGGAAACACCATATATTTT. Translating it yields CASSVAFGDNVSGNTIYF.

The table lists this clone with a few counts. This chain connects TRBV5-1 to TRBJ2-7, with 9 nucleotides matching TRBD2. The CDR3 extends over 15 amino acids. Germline V gene data show CDR1 as SGHRS and CDR2 as YFSETQ. V shed 4 bases, J shed 6 bases, and the junction held 11 bases outside the gene matches. CDR3 sequence reads: CASSDGTSWDTEQYF. CDR3 sequence (DNA): TGCGCCAGCAGCGACGGGACTAGCTGGGACACCGAGCAGTACTTC.

This clone was detected only a few times. This chain uses TRBV6-1 with TRBJ2-7; maybe TRBD2 (5 bases). The CDR3 runs 14 residues. Germline V gene lookup returns CDR1 MNHNS and CDR2 SASEGT. V lost 2 bases and J lost 2, with 10 bases in between. The chain's CDR3 is CASSERTPTYEQYF. CDR3 DNA: TGTGCCAGCAGTGAAAGGACTCCAACCTACGAGCAGTACTTC.

The chain employs TRBV5-1 and TRBJ2-3, with D possibly being TRBD2 (6 bases). Trimming shortened V by 4 bases and J by 2 bases, and 8 bases separated the two germline ends. The CDR3 spans 13 residues. Per the germline V gene, CDR1 is SGHRS and CDR2 is YFSETQ. The CDR3 region has the DNA TGCGCCAGCAGCCGGGACTCCACAGATACGCAGTATTTT. This gives the protein CASSRDSTDTQYF. Filled out from reference TRBV5-1 and TRBJ2-3, the complete variable domain reads KAGVTQTPRYLIKTRGQQVTLSCSPISGHRSVSWYQQTPGQGLQFLFEYFSETQRNKGNFPGRFSGRQFSNSRSEMNVSTLELGDSALYLCASSRDSTDTQYFGPGTRLTVL.

This clone has more than one count but fewer than ten. The gene calls are TRBV2 and TRBJ2-1; the match to TRBD2 covers 7 bases. Per the germline V gene, CDR1 is SNHLY and CDR2 is FYNNEI. V was pared by 6 bases and J by 7 bases, with 15 bases of the junction left unmatched. CDR3 size: 16 residues. CDR3 DNA sequence: TGTGCCAGCAGGACCCCCGGGACTACGACCCTAAATGAGCAGTTCTTC. The encoded protein is CASRTPGTTTLNEQFF.

There are a few counts of this clone. The rearrangement uses TRBV11-1 and TRBJ2-5, with TRBD1 identical over 8 bases. CDR3 size: 15 residues. The V gene's germline CDR1 is SGHAT and CDR2 FQDESV (reference sequence). V shed 4 bases and J 3 bases; nucleotides not matched to a gene: 7. The chain's CDR3 is CASSSRLQGEETQYF. The CDR3 region has the DNA TGTGCCAGCAGCTCGCGCCTACAGGGGGAAGAGACCCAGTACTTC.

In this sample, this clone turned up a few times. The genes are TRBV5-1 and TRBJ2-1, with D perhaps TRBD1 (6 bases). Germline V lookup: CDR1 SGHRS, CDR2 YFSETQ. The CDR3 sequence is 16 residues long. V shed 6 bases and J shed 0 bases, with 16 bases lying between them. The CDR3 DNA follows: TGCGCCAGCATCCACAGGGTTGGGAACTCCTACAATGAGCAGTTCTTC. It is translated as CASIHRVGNSYNEQFF.

The CDR3, as DNA: TGCAGCGTTGAAACAGGAGATACGCAGTATTTT. This encodes CSVETGDTQYF. This chain links TRBV29-1 with TRBJ2-3; maybe TRBD1 (5 bases). The V and J ends lost 2 bases and 5 bases respectively, with 5 bases between them. Germline V gives CDR1 SQVTM, CDR2 ANQGSEA. This CDR3 region has 11 residues.

The sample holds a few counts of this clone. J is TRBJ2-1 and V is TRBV18, with 9 bases that match TRBD2. Germline CDR1 and CDR2: KGHSH and LQKENI. The junction had 8 bases not matched to a gene; V was cut back by 2 bases and J by 3 bases. The CDR3 length is 17 residues. CDR3 nucleotide sequence: TGTGCCAGCTCACCAATGGTCGCTAGCGGGATCTACAATGAGCAGTTCTTC. Protein sequence: CASSPMVASGIYNEQFF. The full variable domain, its missing parts supplied by reference TRBV18 and TRBJ2-1, is NAGVMQNPRHLVRRRGQEARLRCSPMKGHSHVYWYRQLPEEGLKFMVYLQKENIIDESGMPKERFSAEFPKEGPSILRIQQVVRGDSAAYFCASSPMVASGIYNEQFFGPGTRLTVL.

This clone was counted between two and nine times. This chain joins TRBV2 and TRBJ2-3, with 11 bases matching TRBD2. Germline-derived CDR1 and CDR2 are SNHLY and FYNNEI. Germline trimming cut 8 bases from V and 11 bases from J; bases unmatched to any gene: 6. CDR3 length: 12 amino acids. CDR3 loop: CASQLAGAKQYF. DNA of the CDR3: TGTGCCAGCCAACTAGCGGGGGCCAAGCAGTATTTT.

In this sample, this clone turned up a few times. This chain joins TRBV5-4 and TRBJ1-1, with 7 bases aligning to TRBD1. CDR3 size: 14 residues. V lost 6 bases and J lost 0; bases outside the gene matches: 5. Germline loops: CDR1 SGHNT, CDR2 YYREEE (reference sequence). This CDR3 reads CASTQGGLNTEAFF. In nucleotides, the CDR3 is TGTGCCAGCACCCAGGGGGGTTTGAACACTGAAGCTTTCTTT.

This clone was counted only a few times. DNA of the CDR3: TGCGCCAGCAGCCCAGGGACACCGAACACTGAAGCTTTCTTT. It translates to CASSPGTPNTEAFF. The rearrangement links TRBV5-1 to TRBJ1-1; D perhaps matches TRBD1 (6 bases). This CDR3 spans 14 amino acids. Between the trimmed V and J ends, which lost 4 bases and 1 base, there was a span of 11 bases. Germline V gene sequence: CDR1 SGHRS, CDR2 YFSETQ. Variable domain in full (rest from reference TRBV5-1 and TRBJ1-1): KAGVTQTPRYLIKTRGQQVTLSCSPISGHRSVSWYQQTPGQGLQFLFEYFSETQRNKGNFPGRFSGRQFSNSRSEMNVSTLELGDSALYLCASSPGTPNTEAFFGQGTRLTVV.

This clone was found a few times. The chain joins TRBV28 to TRBJ1-5; maybe TRBD1 (6 bases). The CDR3 covers 16 residues. V gave up 5 bases and J gave up 11 bases, with 25 bases separating them. Germline V CDR1 and CDR2: MDHEN, SYDVKM. CDR3 coding DNA: TGTGCCAGCAGTGCTCTGGGGGCCGGGCCCCCCTCAGCCCAGCATTTT. Protein: CASSALGAGPPSAQHF.

This clone has a handful of counts. The chain is built from TRBV18 and TRBJ2-1, with 12 bases fitting TRBD2. Germline-derived CDR1 and CDR2 are KGHSH and LQKENI. Trimming removed 6 bases from V and 8 bases from J; junction bases left unmatched: 11. This CDR3 is built from 16 residues. This CDR3 reads CASSASGRAGVHEQFF. In nucleotides, the CDR3 is TGTGCCAGCTCGGCTAGCGGGAGGGCCGGAGTCCATGAGCAGTTCTTC.

This clone was recorded at least ten times. The chain employs TRBV7-9 and TRBJ1-1, with a weak D call TRBD1 (6 bases). This CDR3 has 13 residues. V was shortened by 3 bases and J by 6 bases, with 11 bases between the two germline ends. CDR1 and CDR2 from the germline V gene are SEHNR and FQNEAQ (reference sequence). The CDR3 sequence is CASSFQGLAEAFF. CDR3 in DNA: TGTGCCAGCAGCTTTCAGGGGCTCGCTGAAGCTTTCTTT.

The CDR3 reads CASSSVSQETQYF. In nucleotides, the CDR3 is TGCGCCAGCAGCTCTGTCAGTCAAGAGACCCAGTACTTC. This chain links TRBV5-1 with TRBJ2-5, with D hard to call. Germline V CDR1 and CDR2: SGHRS, YFSETQ. Trimming removed 3 bases from V and 2 bases from J, with 8 bases in between. The CDR3 sequence is 13 residues long.

The gene calls are TRBV4-3 and TRBJ2-1; D remains unclear. The CDR3 spans 12 residues. Per germline, CDR1 LGHNA and CDR2 YSLEER. Trimming removed 1 base at V and 7 bases at J, with 5 bases between. CDR3 sequence reads: CASSQVTNEQFF. In DNA, the CDR3 is TGCGCCAGCAGCCAAGTAACAAATGAGCAGTTCTTC.

The chain joins TRBV7-9 to TRBJ2-1, with 14 nucleotides matching TRBD2. The CDR3 totals 17 residues. Germline V CDR1 and CDR2: SEHNR, FQNEAQ (reference sequence). V dropped 3 bases and J dropped 5; count of bases not matched to a gene: 6. CDR3 protein: CASSLGGLAGVHNEQFF. DNA of the CDR3: TGTGCCAGCAGCTTGGGGGGACTAGCGGGAGTCCACAATGAGCAGTTCTTC. Using reference TRBV7-9 and TRBJ2-1 for the parts outside the CDR3, the full variable domain is DTGVSQNPRHKITKRGQNVTFRCDPISEHNRLYWYRQTLGQGPEFLTYFQNEAQLEKSRLLSDRFSAERPKGSFSTLEIQRTEQGDSAMYLCASSLGGLAGVHNEQFFGPGTRLTVL.

The chain uses TRBV10-3 and TRBJ2-5, with 7 bases lining up with TRBD1. The CDR3 length is 17 residues. V lost 3 bases and J lost 5; bases outside the gene matches: 15. CDR1 is ENHRY and CDR2 is SYGVKD in the germline V gene. The CDR3 DNA sequence: TGTGCCATCAGTGACCCCAACACAAGGACGGGACAGGAGACCCAGTACTTC. Translating it yields CAISDPNTRTGQETQYF.

This clone turned up a few times. The chain couples TRBV10-3 to TRBJ2-7; D possibly corresponds to TRBD2 (5 bases). The germline CDR1 and CDR2 sequences are ENHRY and SYGVKD. CDR3 length: 12 residues. Deletions cut 0 bases from V and 7 bases from J, with 7 bases between. The CDR3 is CAISESRREQYF. CDR3 bases: TGTGCCATCAGTGAGTCTCGGAGGGAGCAGTACTTC.

Concerning this clone: Additional DNA sequences in this sample encode the identical CDR3. The chain recombines TRBV6-5 with TRBJ1-3; 7 bases align to TRBD1. This CDR3 contains 16 residues. Germline V gene lookup returns CDR1 MNHEY and CDR2 SVGAGI. V lost 2 bases, J lost 0 bases, and 4 bases stayed unmatched. CDR3 amino acids: CASSYGAGGSGNTIYF. CDR3 sequence (DNA): TGTGCCAGCAGTTACGGGGCAGGGGGCTCTGGAAACACCATATATTTT.

The V gene is TRBV4-1, the J gene TRBJ2-2, with D perhaps matching TRBD2 (5 bases). The ends were cut back, 6 bases at V and 4 bases at J, with 21 bases in the middle. Germline CDR1 is MGHRA and CDR2 is YSYEKL. This CDR3 is built from 17 residues. The CDR3 is CASRPSRGASGTGELFF. Here the CDR3 DNA reads TGCGCCAGCAGGCCCTCACGGGGAGCGTCTGGCACCGGGGAGCTGTTTTTT.

This clone was observed a few times. The CDR3 DNA follows: TGTGCCAGTAGTCCTATATTGAGGACCTACGAGCAGTACTTC. Protein sequence: CASSPILRTYEQYF. The chain combines TRBV19 with TRBJ2-7; D unresolved. The CDR3 sequence is 14 residues long. Trimming cost V 5 bases and J 2 bases, with 13 bases left between them. Germline V gene lookup returns CDR1 LNHDA and CDR2 SQIVND (reference sequence).